The 32 T cell receptor beta chains reported below all come from one sample, sequenced in a study of patients and donors after allogeneic stem cell transplantation. TCRdb independently ran MiXCR on the RT-PCR reads; one entry per CDR3 protein. The sample includes about 74,000 distinct CDR3 sequences, about 30% seen only once; the top ten take 26%. Sequences were obtained from blood, either unsorted or a sorted T cell fraction (not recorded which). These TCRs come from a human donor who was either an allogeneic HSCT recipient or a stem cell or donor lymphocyte infusion donor (not recorded which). It is not recorded whose cells these are; they may come from a transplant donor.

The chain links TRBV18 to TRBJ1-1; D gene ambiguous. The germline V and J ends were trimmed by 2 bases and 3 bases, with 10 bases remaining between them. CDR1 is KGHSH, CDR2 LQKENI, per germline. This CDR3 is 14 amino acids long. Written as DNA, the CDR3 is TGTGCCAGCTCACCAAAGCAAATGGACACTGAAGCTTTCTTT. It is translated as CASSPKQMDTEAFF.

V is TRBV24-1 and J is TRBJ2-5, with D perhaps given as TRBD1 or TRBD2 (5 bases each). This CDR3 has 15 amino acids. Germline assignment: CDR1 KGHDR and CDR2 SFDVKD. V was clipped by 1 base and J by 1 base, with 9 bases between them. CDR3 residues: CATSDFPGTQETQYF. CDR3 nucleotide sequence: TGTGCCACCAGTGATTTTCCGGGGACCCAAGAGACCCAGTACTTC.

This clonotype was counted a few times. One end of the junction varies from germline; a read error may be responsible. The chain recombines TRBV28 with TRBJ1-4; 7 bases line up with TRBD1. Per germline, CDR1 MDHEN and CDR2 SYDVKM. The CDR3 totals 13 residues. CDR3 sequence: CASSPDRDEKLVF. The CDR3 DNA follows: TGTGCCAGCAGTCCTGACAGGGATGAAAAACTGGTTTTT.

The rearrangement uses TRBV30 and TRBJ1-1; TRBD1 is a possible D gene (5 bases). The germline V gene encodes CDR1 GTSNPN and CDR2 SVGIG (reference sequence). The CDR3 contains 15 residues. V shed 5 bases and J shed 6 bases, with 22 bases lying between them. DNA for the CDR3: TGTGCCTGGGCGTCGATTTACAGGACAAGGGCTGAAGCTTTCTTT. This codes for CAWASIYRTRAEAFF. Full variable domain (remainder filled in from reference TRBV30 and TRBJ1-1): SQTIHQWPATLVQPVGSPLSLECTVEGTSNPNLYWYRQAAGRGLQLLFYSVGIGQISSEVPQNLSASRPQDRQFILSSKKLLLSDSGFYLCAWASIYRTRAEAFFGQGTRLTVV.

The chain has TRBV5-4 and TRBJ2-3, with a possible D match to TRBD1 (6 bases). The CDR3 totals 16 residues. The V gene lost 4 bases and the J gene lost 0 bases, with 15 bases spanning the gap. Germline V lookup: CDR1 SGHNT, CDR2 YYREEE (reference sequence). For the CDR3, the DNA is TGTGCCAGCAGCCCGTTTCTTCAGGGGAGCACAGATACGCAGTATTTT. It yields the protein CASSPFLQGSTDTQYF. The full variable domain, rest sourced from reference TRBV5-4 and TRBJ2-3, is ETGVTQSPTHLIKTRGQQVTLRCSSQSGHNTVSWYQQALGQGPQFIFQYYREEENGRGNFPPRFSGLQFPNYSSELNVNALELDDSALYLCASSPFLQGSTDTQYFGPGTRLTVL.

This sequence joins TRBV12-3 or TRBV12-4 and TRBJ1-1; the match to TRBD1 covers 10 bases. The CDR3 is 12 amino acids. Trimming took 5 bases from V and 11 from J; bases not matched to a gene: 5. The CDR3 coding sequence is TGTGCCAGCAGTCCCGGACAGGGGGGCGCTTTCTTT. The encoded protein is CASSPGQGGAFF.

This clonotype was counted between two and nine times. CDR3 loop: CAISEFKDYGYTF. CDR3 DNA: TGTGCCATCAGTGAGTTTAAGGACTATGGCTACACCTTC. The V and J genes are TRBV10-3 and TRBJ1-2; D is undetermined. V was clipped by 1 base and J by 3 bases, with 6 bases between them. Germline-derived CDR1 and CDR2 are ENHRY and SYGVKD. CDR3 length equals 13 residues.

The chain has TRBV6-2 or TRBV6-3 and TRBJ2-2; no reliable D call. The V and J ends lost 2 bases and 3 bases respectively, with 7 bases between them. Germline lookup yields CDR1 MNHEY and CDR2 SVGEGT. This CDR3 has 14 amino acids. In nucleotides, the CDR3 is TGTGCCAGCAGTTACCCAACATACACCGGGGAGCTGTTTTTT. The encoded protein is CASSYPTYTGELFF.

Many counts were recorded for this clonotype. V and J are TRBV18 and TRBJ1-5; TRBD1 aligns across 9 bases. V trimming: 5 bases; J trimming: 7 bases; junction bases outside the gene matches: 9. The CDR3 loop spans 15 amino acids. Germline V gene lookup returns CDR1 KGHSH and CDR2 LQKENI. The CDR3, as DNA: TGTGCCAGCTCAAACACGGGACAGGGAGTACAGCCCCAGCATTTT. This translates into CASSNTGQGVQPQHF.

This clonotype has a handful of counts. This chain connects TRBV29-1 to TRBJ2-4; 8 bases align to TRBD1. With V trimmed by 1 base and J by 0 bases, 8 bases remained unmatched. Germline lookup yields CDR1 SQVTM and CDR2 ANQGSEA. The CDR3 totals 17 residues. The CDR3, as DNA: TGCAGCGTTGAAGCCCCGGGACAGGCCCTAGCCAAAAACATTCAGTACTTC. Its translation is CSVEAPGQALAKNIQYF.

This clonotype occurred a few times. The CDR3 is CASSPWWVSGNTIYF. For the CDR3, the DNA is TGTGCCAGCAGCCCCTGGTGGGTTTCTGGAAACACCATATATTTT. The chain uses TRBV7-9 and TRBJ1-3; D gene uncertain. Trimming removed 5 bases at V and 1 base at J, with 12 bases between. This CDR3 has 15 amino acids. The germline V gene has CDR1 SEHNR and CDR2 FQNEAQ (reference sequence).

The table lists this clonotype with a few counts. V is TRBV6-5 and J is TRBJ1-2, with 11 bases identical to TRBD1. The CDR3 extends over 16 amino acids. CDR1 MNHEY and CDR2 SVGAGI come from the germline V gene. J gave up 8 bases and V 2 bases, and 10 bases lay outside the gene matches. CDR3 region: CASSYTMSRDRGGYTF. The CDR3 nucleotides read TGTGCCAGCAGTTACACTATGTCCCGGGACAGGGGGGGCTACACCTTC.

The CDR3 DNA follows: TGCAGTGCTAGAGGCGGGGCAGGGTCCTACAATGAGCAGTTCTTC. Protein sequence: CSARGGAGSYNEQFF. The rearrangement joins TRBV20-1 to TRBJ2-1; D is possibly TRBD2 (6 bases). CDR1 and CDR2 from the germline V gene are DFQATT and SNEGSKA (reference sequence). This CDR3 contains 15 residues. Trimming took 1 base from V and 1 from J, leaving 11 bases between them.

V usage is TRBV25-1 and J usage is TRBJ1-1; a possible D gene is TRBD1 (6 bases). The CDR3 length is 13 residues. Trimming took off 8 bases at V and 4 bases at J, with 14 bases between the two ends. From germline, CDR1 is MGHDK and CDR2 SYGVNS. DNA of the CDR3: TGTGCCAGCTCAGAGGGGGGTGGCACTGAAGCTTTCTTT. Translating it yields CASSEGGGTEAFF.

V and J are TRBV12-3 or TRBV12-4 and TRBJ2-5; 9 nucleotides line up with TRBD2. The CDR3 sequence is 14 residues long. V shed 3 bases and J 5 bases; nucleotides not matched to a gene: 4. CDR3 bases: TGTGCCAGCAGTTTGCGGGGGGGCGTGGAGACCCAGTACTTC. Protein product: CASSLRGGVETQYF.

Only a few counts were recorded for this clonotype. In nucleotides, the CDR3 is TGCGCCAGCAGCAATCGGGGGGGCCGTATCTACAATGAGCAGTTCTTC. This sequence encodes CASSNRGGRIYNEQFF. The genes are TRBV5-1 and TRBJ2-1, with 8 bases lining up with TRBD2. This CDR3 comprises 16 residues. The ends lost 4 bases at V and 3 bases at J; junction bases unmatched: 9. Germline loops: CDR1 SGHRS, CDR2 YFSETQ.

The rearrangement joins TRBV7-9 to TRBJ1-2; 8 nucleotides match TRBD1. Germline V gene lookup returns CDR1 SEHNR and CDR2 FQNEAQ (reference sequence). V was clipped by 5 bases and J by 5 bases; unmatched bases: 10. The CDR3 loop spans 15 amino acids. This CDR3 is CASSRAGGFEYGYTF. In DNA form, the CDR3 reads TGTGCCAGCAGCCGAGCAGGGGGCTTTGAGTATGGCTACACCTTC.

The chain employs TRBV5-5 and TRBJ1-3; D is perhaps TRBD1 (5 bases). This CDR3 region has 14 residues. V was clipped by 7 bases and J by 3 bases, with 14 bases between them. Per the germline V gene, CDR1 is SGHKS and CDR2 is YYEKEE (reference sequence). CDR3 nucleotide sequence: TGTGCCAGCGGGCAGGGATTGGGTGGAAACACCATATATTTT. It encodes CASGQGLGGNTIYF.

This clonotype was seen only a few times. The chain links TRBV12-3 or TRBV12-4 to TRBJ2-7; 8 bases match TRBD1. The CDR3 contains 14 residues. V trimming: 5 bases; J trimming: 3 bases; junction bases outside the gene matches: 6. The CDR3 protein is CASSRGQGLYEQYF. The CDR3 DNA is TGTGCCAGCAGTCGAGGACAGGGTCTCTACGAGCAGTACTTC.

This sequence joins TRBV3-1 and TRBJ1-3, with D possibly matching TRBD1 (5 bases). The germline V gene encodes CDR1 LGHDT and CDR2 YNNKEL (reference sequence). CDR3 length: 15 amino acids. The germline V and J ends were trimmed by 2 bases and 0 bases, with 8 bases remaining between them. The CDR3 coding sequence is TGTGCCAGCAGCCAAAGGGGTAACTCTGGAAACACCATATATTTT. Its translation: CASSQRGNSGNTIYF.

This chain connects TRBV19 to TRBJ2-2; the match to TRBD1 covers 11 bases. Losses at the gene ends were 5 bases for V and 3 bases for J; bases not matched to a gene: 2. This CDR3 spans 15 amino acids. Germline V gives CDR1 LNHDA, CDR2 SQIVND (reference sequence). DNA for the CDR3: TGTGCCAGTAGTTGGACAGGGGGCTACACCGGGGAGCTGTTTTTT. Translated: CASSWTGGYTGELFF.

This clonotype occurred a few times. V and J are TRBV16 and TRBJ2-1; D perhaps matches TRBD2 (5 bases). Trimming cost V 0 bases and J 7 bases, with 7 bases left between them. This CDR3 region has 13 residues. Germline CDR1 KGHSY, CDR2 FQNENV. The CDR3 DNA is TGTGCCAGCAGCCAATCGAGGGCGAATGAGCAGTTCTTC. Translated: CASSQSRANEQFF. Supplemented by reference TRBV16 and TRBJ2-1, the full variable domain reads GEEVAQTPKHLVRGEGQKAKLYCAPIKGHSYVFWYQQVLKNEFKFLISFQNENVFDETGMPKERFSAKCLPNSPCSLEIQATKLEDSAVYFCASSQSRANEQFFGPGTRLTVL.

This clonotype was observed a single time. CDR3 bases: TGTGCCAGCAGCTCCCTCGTCGACAGGGTGTACAATGAGCAGTTCTTC. It codes for CASSSLVDRVYNEQFF. The chain joins TRBV9 to TRBJ2-1; 7 nucleotides agree with TRBD1. From germline, CDR1 is SGDLS and CDR2 YYNGEE. This CDR3 has 16 residues. The ends lost 4 bases at V and 4 bases at J; junction bases unmatched: 11. The full variable domain, completed using reference TRBV9 and TRBJ2-1, is DSGVTQTPKHLITATGQRVTLRCSPRSGDLSVYWYQQSLDQGLQFLIQYYNGEERAKGNILERFSAQQFPDLHSELNLSSLELGDSALYFCASSSLVDRVYNEQFFGPGTRLTVL.

V usage is TRBV5-6 and J usage is TRBJ2-7; D unresolved. The CDR3 consists of 13 residues. V lost 0 bases and J 2 bases, leaving 6 bases between the germline ends. In germline, CDR1 is SGHDT, CDR2 YYEEEE. DNA for the CDR3: TGTGCCAGCAGCTTGGGACACCCCTACGAGCAGTACTTC. It yields the protein CASSLGHPYEQYF.

This clonotype was recorded a few times. The J gene is TRBJ1-4, the V gene TRBV7-9, with unresolved D. The germline gives CDR1 SEHNR, CDR2 FQNEAQ (reference sequence). Trimming removed 4 bases at V and 8 bases at J, with 23 bases between. CDR3 size: 17 residues. Written as DNA, the CDR3 is TGTGCCAGCAGCTACTCCAGTCGGGGTGGGGAGCGGGAAAAACTGTTTTTT. Its protein product is CASSYSSRGGEREKLFF.

Many counts were recorded for this clonotype. V is TRBV2 and J is TRBJ2-3, with 9 bases aligning to TRBD1. After removal of 6 bases from V and 3 bases from J, the junction contained 4 bases not matched to a gene. Looked up from germline, CDR1 is SNHLY and CDR2 is FYNNEI. This CDR3 contains 14 residues. CDR3 coding DNA: TGTGCCAGCAGCTTACAGGGGGCAACAGATACGCAGTATTTT. This gives the protein CASSLQGATDTQYF.

The chain has TRBV7-9 and TRBJ2-4, with 7 nucleotides matching TRBD2. V shed 5 bases and J 8 bases; nucleotides not matched to a gene: 6. The CDR3 runs 13 residues. Per the germline V gene, CDR1 is SEHNR and CDR2 is FQNEAQ (reference sequence). Here the CDR3 DNA reads TGTGCCAGCAGCCCAGCGGGGTTGGACATTCAGTACTTC. Translating gives CASSPAGLDIQYF. The whole variable domain, filled in from reference TRBV7-9 and TRBJ2-4, reads DTGVSQNPRHKITKRGQNVTFRCDPISEHNRLYWYRQTLGQGPEFLTYFQNEAQLEKSRLLSDRFSAERPKGSFSTLEIQRTEQGDSAMYLCASSPAGLDIQYFGAGTRLSVL.

V is TRBV7-8 and J is TRBJ2-4, with a tentative D call TRBD1 (5 bases). CDR1 and CDR2 (germline): SGHVS, FQNEAQ. V lost 5 bases, J lost 1 base, and 15 bases lay in between. The CDR3 spans 16 residues. CDR3 region: CASSPRQPRAKNIQYF. CDR3 DNA sequence: TGTGCCAGCAGCCCGCGACAGCCTAGGGCCAAAAACATTCAGTACTTC.

The V call is TRBV27, the J call TRBJ2-7; 7 nucleotides align to TRBD1. This CDR3 is built from 15 residues. CDR1 is MNHEY and CDR2 is SMNVEV in the germline V gene (reference sequence). Unmatched junction bases numbered 12, after V lost 4 bases and J lost 6 bases. CDR3: CASSSILWAGGEQYF. Written as DNA, the CDR3 is TGTGCCAGCAGTTCAATCCTCTGGGCAGGGGGCGAGCAGTACTTC.

The rearrangement joins TRBV12-3 or TRBV12-4 to TRBJ2-2; D is unresolved. Trimming took off 4 bases at V and 14 bases at J, with 20 bases between the two ends. The length of the CDR3 is 14 residues. The CDR3 nucleotides are TGTGCCAGCAGTTCCTACGGCCTCAGAGTAAGACTGTTTTTT. It codes for CASSSYGLRVRLFF.

V and J are TRBV15 and TRBJ1-2; D gene ambiguous. V was trimmed by 0 bases and J by 8 bases, leaving 7 bases between them. CDR3 length equals 12 residues. Germline CDR1 LNHNV, CDR2 YYDKDF (reference sequence). The CDR3 nucleotides read TGTGCCACCAGCAGAGAAGGTCGAGGCTACACCTTC. This encodes CATSREGRGYTF.

This clonotype occurred a few times. J is TRBJ2-7 and V is TRBV19; D gene ambiguous. The germline CDR1 and CDR2 sequences are LNHDA and SQIVND (reference sequence). V lost 1 base and J 4 bases, leaving 14 bases between the germline ends. The CDR3 is 15 amino acids. CDR3 sequence (DNA): TGTGCCAGTAGTATAGTGGCTTGGAATCTATACGAGCAGTACTTC. Translating gives CASSIVAWNLYEQYF.